This T cell receptor (beta chain) is from a study of vaccination and CD4 T cells after COVID-19. Study summary: Typically, post-vaccine samples were obtained a median about 79 days after dose two, within a range of 14 to 241. Cellular stimulation was performed using overlapping spike peptides derived from SARS-CoV-2, HCoV-NL63, HCoV-OC43 and HCoV-229E.

This clonotype appeared a single time. Its antigen is unknown. Germline V CDR1 and CDR2: MDHEN, SYDVKM. The ends were cut back, 5 bases at V and 4 bases at J, with 12 bases in the middle. CDR3 length: 14 residues. Treatment meaning: roughly 10-day PBMC culture with coronavirus spike peptide pools or control peptides (ViraFEST assay). Each well received about 2.1 million PBMCs, cultured with roughly 9.9 IU/ml IL-2 and 10 ug/ml peptide pools. The study sequenced cultured CD4+ T cell DNA using the Oncomine TCR Beta short-read assay. TCRdb reanalysed the PCR reads using MiXCR and keeps one entry per CDR3 protein. The sample includes roughly 15,000 distinct CDR3 sequences, 59% of them seen just once.

Sequenced material: CD4+ T cells from blood, cultured in vitro, taken after SARS-CoV-2 vaccination. The TCR comes from a human donor who had recovered from COVID-19. The rearrangement uses TRBV28 and TRBJ1-5; no clear D. In DNA, the CDR3 is TGTGCCAGCAGTCAGCAGGTCGGGAATCAGCCCCAGCATTTT. Translation gives CASSQQVGNQPQHF.